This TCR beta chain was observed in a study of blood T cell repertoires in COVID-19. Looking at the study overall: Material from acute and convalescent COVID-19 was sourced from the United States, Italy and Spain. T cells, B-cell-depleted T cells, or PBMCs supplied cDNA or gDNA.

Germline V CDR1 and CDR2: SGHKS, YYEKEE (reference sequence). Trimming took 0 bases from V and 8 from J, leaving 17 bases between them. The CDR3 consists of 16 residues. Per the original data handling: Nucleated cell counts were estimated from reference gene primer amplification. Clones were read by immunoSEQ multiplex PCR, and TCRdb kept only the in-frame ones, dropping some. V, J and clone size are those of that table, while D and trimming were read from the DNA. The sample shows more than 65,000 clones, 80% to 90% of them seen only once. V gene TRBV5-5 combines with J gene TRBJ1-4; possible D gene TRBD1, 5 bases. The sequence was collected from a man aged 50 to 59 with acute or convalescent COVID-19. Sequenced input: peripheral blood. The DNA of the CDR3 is TGTGCCAGCAGCTTGGGCGCAGGGATCGCTATGGAAAAACTGTTTTTT. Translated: CASSLGAGIAMEKLFF.